Below, 3 T cell receptor beta chains from the same sample are listed, as sequenced in a study of early stage breast cancer tumors. Profiled with immunoSEQ multiplex PCR; TCRdb holds only in-frame clones, not every one. The table records 20,000 to 25,000 clones, 76% of them present only once. Input material: blood. All receptors come from a person aged 55 to 75 with breast cancer.

The chain joins TRBV19 to TRBJ2-1; a weak D match, TRBD2 (5 bases). Germline V gives CDR1 LNHDA, CDR2 SQIVND (reference sequence). There are 13 residues in the CDR3. V shed 5 bases and J shed 9 bases, with 14 bases lying between them. CDR3 amino acids: CASSSQLAGEQFF. DNA of the CDR3: TGTGCCAGTAGTTCCCAATTGGCGGGTGAGCAGTTCTTC.

The chain carries TRBV5-6 and TRBJ1-1; no clear D. This CDR3 spans 13 amino acids. Trimming took 1 base from V and 10 from J, leaving 14 bases between them. Germline V gene lookup returns CDR1 SGHDT and CDR2 YYEEEE. The CDR3 here is CASSLWLSDGAFF. The DNA of the CDR3 is TGTGCCAGCAGCTTGTGGCTGTCAGACGGAGCTTTCTTT.

The chain combines TRBV5-4 with TRBJ2-3; 9 bases fit TRBD1. The CDR3 has 16 amino acids. CDR1 is SGHNT, CDR2 YYREEE, per germline (reference sequence). The ends lost 4 bases at V and 2 bases at J; junction bases unmatched: 8. As DNA, the CDR3 is TGTGCCAGCAGCACCGGACAGGGGAGGGTCACAGATACGCAGTATTTT. Residues: CASSTGQGRVTDTQYF.